Listed here are 23 T cell receptor beta chains from one sample, sequenced in a study of blood T cell repertoires in COVID-19. Sequenced by immunoSEQ multiplex PCR; TCRdb stores in-frame clones only, minus some. The sample contains around 75,000 clones, approximately 90% of which appear only once. Sequenced: peripheral blood. Receptors originate from a human donor in a cohort sampled during active COVID-19.

The rearrangement joins TRBV5-5 to TRBJ1-4; possibly TRBD1 for D (5 bases). The CDR3 length is 14 residues. Deletions cut 4 bases from V and 8 bases from J, with 15 bases between. The V gene's germline CDR1 is SGHKS and CDR2 YYEKEE (reference sequence). CDR3 nucleotide sequence: TGTGCCAGCAGCCCCCTTAGGGGTTTGGAAAAACTGTTTTTT. Its translation is CASSPLRGLEKLFF.

The chain has TRBV19 and TRBJ2-3, with 10 nucleotides matching TRBD2. The ends lost 1 base at V and 5 bases at J; junction bases unmatched: 9. The germline V gene encodes CDR1 LNHDA and CDR2 SQIVND (reference sequence). The CDR3 loop spans 17 amino acids. The CDR3 region has the DNA TGTGCCAGTAGTATAGGAGCAGCGGGAGGGCCCGGAGATACGCAGTATTTT. Protein: CASSIGAAGGPGDTQYF.

V and J are TRBV11-2 and TRBJ2-1; TRBD2 agrees at 7 bases. V trimming: 1 base; J trimming: 10 bases; junction bases outside the gene matches: 4. The germline CDR1 and CDR2 sequences are SGHAT and FQNNGV. This CDR3 spans 13 amino acids. This CDR3 reads CASSLVQGGEQFF. CDR3 in DNA: TGTGCCAGCAGCTTAGTCCAGGGAGGGGAGCAGTTCTTC.

This sequence joins TRBV7-2 and TRBJ2-5; D perhaps matches TRBD2 (5 bases). Per germline, CDR1 SGHTA and CDR2 FQGNSA. The CDR3 runs to 15 residues. V lost 6 bases, J lost 2 bases, and 16 bases lay in between. The CDR3 DNA sequence: TGTGCCAGCAGTCGAGGGCCTGCCCTTCAAGAGACCCAGTACTTC. This encodes CASSRGPALQETQYF.

V usage is TRBV4-2 and J usage is TRBJ2-7; 12 positions agree with TRBD2. Trimming took 0 bases from V and 2 from J; bases not matched to a gene: 11. From germline, CDR1 is LGHNA and CDR2 YNFKEQ. This CDR3 comprises 19 residues. DNA of the CDR3: TGTGCCAGCAGCCAAGATGCGACTTATAGGACTAGCGGGGCCTACGAGCAGTACTTC. It codes for CASSQDATYRTSGAYEQYF.

The chain is built from TRBV4-2 and TRBJ2-3; TRBD1 agrees at 8 bases. Germline V CDR1 and CDR2: LGHNA, YNFKEQ. Trimming at V came to 0 bases and at J to 1 base, leaving 0 bases not matched to a gene. The CDR3 has 15 residues. This CDR3 reads CASSQETGGTDTQYF. The CDR3 nucleotides are TGTGCCAGCAGCCAAGAGACAGGGGGCACAGATACGCAGTATTTT.

In DNA form, the CDR3 reads TGCGCCAGCAGTGTTGAGGGCGGGGAGCTGTTTTTT. Translation: CASSVEGGELFF. The chain has TRBV10-2 and TRBJ2-2; D may be TRBD2 (5 bases). The CDR3 runs 12 residues. V was clipped by 4 bases and J by 7 bases, with 7 bases between them. CDR1 and CDR2 from the germline V gene are WSHSY and SAAADI.

CDR3 bases: TGTGCCAGCAGACGACAGGCGGTTGAGGGCTACACCTTC. Amino acids: CASRRQAVEGYTF. J is TRBJ1-2 and V is TRBV28; D possibly corresponds to TRBD1 (6 bases). Germline loops: CDR1 MDHEN, CDR2 SYDVKM. Trimming stripped 6 bases from V and 8 bases from J, with 16 bases between. The CDR3 runs to 13 residues.

The CDR3 sequence: CASRSLAGRETQYF. The CDR3 DNA is TGCGCCAGCAGGTCACTAGCGGGAAGGGAGACCCAGTACTTC. The genes are TRBV5-1 and TRBJ2-5; TRBD2 matches 10 bases. The length of the CDR3 is 14 residues. The trim removed 5 bases at V and 5 bases at J, leaving 6 bases unmatched. CDR1 SGHRS and CDR2 YFSETQ come from the germline V gene.

This clone showed up just a few times. This chain joins TRBV6-4 and TRBJ2-1; possibly TRBD1 for D (5 bases). CDR1 is MRHNA and CDR2 is SNTAGT in the germline V gene. The CDR3 has 16 residues. Trimming pared 0 bases from V and 4 bases from J, leaving 13 bases between. As DNA, the CDR3 is TGTGCCAGCAGTGACTCAGGCAGGGAAGAGTACAATGAGCAGTTCTTC. Translation: CASSDSGREEYNEQFF.

The chain uses TRBV5-1 and TRBJ1-2; D might be TRBD1 (6 bases). The germline CDR1 and CDR2 sequences are SGHRS and YFSETQ. The V gene lost 0 bases and the J gene lost 8 bases, with 14 bases spanning the gap. The CDR3 is 14 amino acids. The CDR3 sequence: CASSLGLGGNGYTF. In DNA, the CDR3 is TGCGCCAGCAGCTTGGGGCTAGGGGGAAACGGCTACACCTTC.

The J gene is TRBJ2-7, the V gene TRBV4-2, with 7 positions matching TRBD2. V lost 3 bases and J lost 0; bases outside the gene matches: 8. Germline CDR1 reads LGHNA; CDR2 reads YNFKEQ. The CDR3 runs 16 residues. CDR3 sequence reads: CASSHDVRGSSYEQYF. In nucleotides, the CDR3 is TGTGCCAGCAGCCACGATGTGCGGGGGTCCTCCTACGAGCAGTACTTC.

A few counts support this clone. This rearrangement joins TRBV27 to TRBJ1-6; possible D gene TRBD1, 6 bases. V lost 6 bases and J lost 4, with 10 bases in between. There are 14 residues in the CDR3. Germline-derived CDR1 and CDR2 are MNHEY and SMNVEV (reference sequence). The CDR3 region has the DNA TGTGCCAGCAGGATCGGACAGTATAATTCACCCCTCCACTTT. As protein: CASRIGQYNSPLHF.

V and J are TRBV2 and TRBJ1-1, with a weak D call TRBD1 (5 bases). Per germline, CDR1 SNHLY and CDR2 FYNNEI. The germline V and J ends were trimmed by 7 bases and 4 bases, with 13 bases remaining between them. The length of the CDR3 is 13 residues. The CDR3 region is CASMGQGGTEAFF. The CDR3 nucleotides read TGTGCCAGCATGGGCCAGGGAGGCACTGAAGCTTTCTTT.

The J gene is TRBJ2-5, the V gene TRBV10-3, with D maybe TRBD1 (6 bases). CDR3 length equals 17 residues. The germline V gene has CDR1 ENHRY and CDR2 SYGVKD. The ends were cut back, 4 bases at V and 2 bases at J, with 20 bases in the middle. For the CDR3, the DNA is TGTGCCATCAGTGGCCGGGACAAGGGGTCTACACAAGAGACCCAGTACTTC. Residues: CAISGRDKGSTQETQYF.

This clone came up once. This rearrangement joins TRBV9 to TRBJ1-2; unclear D gene. The CDR3 is 15 residues long. Trimming took off 0 bases at V and 5 bases at J, with 14 bases between the two ends. Germline values: CDR1 SGDLS, CDR2 YYNGEE. The CDR3 spells CASSVGSGRAYGYTF. The DNA for the CDR3 is TGTGCCAGCAGCGTAGGGAGTGGGCGGGCTTATGGCTACACCTTC.

This chain links TRBV11-2 with TRBJ2-7; 8 bases line up with TRBD1. V gave up 6 bases and J gave up 1 base; unmatched junction bases: 8. From germline, CDR1 is SGHAT and CDR2 FQNNGV. CDR3 length: 15 residues. The CDR3: CASSFGTGLSYEQYV. CDR3 bases: TGTGCCAGCAGTTTCGGGACAGGCCTTTCCTACGAGCAGTACGTC.

The CDR3 coding sequence is TGTGCCAGCAGTTACGAACTGAACACCGGGGAGCTGTTTTTT. It specifies CASSYELNTGELFF. This rearrangement joins TRBV6-5 to TRBJ2-2, with D unresolved. The length of the CDR3 is 14 residues. Trimming pared 2 bases from V and 1 base from J, leaving 5 bases between. Germline V CDR1 and CDR2: MNHEY, SVGAGI.

This clone appeared a few times. CDR3 DNA sequence: TGTGCCAGCAGCGACGCAGGCGATAGCAATCAGCCCCAGCATTTT. It yields the protein CASSDAGDSNQPQHF. The rearrangement links TRBV25-1 to TRBJ1-5; D not resolved. Germline CDR1 MGHDK, CDR2 SYGVNS. V lost 6 bases to trimming and J lost 0 bases, with 12 bases between them. The length of the CDR3 is 15 residues. The full variable domain, in which reference TRBV25-1 and TRBJ1-5 provide the parts outside the CDR3, is EADIYQTPRYLVIGTGKKITLECSQTMGHDKMYWYQQDPGMELHLIHYSYGVNSTEKGDLSSESTVSRIRTEHFPLTLESARPSHTSQYLCASSDAGDSNQPQHFGDGTRLSIL.

The chain recombines TRBV10-2 with TRBJ2-1, with 9 bases that match TRBD2. V was clipped by 7 bases and J by 9 bases; unmatched bases: 19. The CDR3 consists of 17 residues. The germline gives CDR1 WSHSY, CDR2 SAAADI. The chain's CDR3 is CASTSSFSGRMGSEQFF. The CDR3 DNA is TGCGCCAGCACCTCGAGTTTTAGCGGGAGAATGGGGAGTGAGCAGTTCTTC.

This clone is a singleton in its sample. The chain is built from TRBV11-2 and TRBJ2-2; possible D gene TRBD1, 7 bases. The germline V gene has CDR1 SGHAT and CDR2 FQNNGV. The CDR3 runs 14 residues. Trimming removed 3 bases at V and 7 bases at J, with 12 bases between. The CDR3 loop is CASSLEGAGGELFF. CDR3 DNA sequence: TGTGCCAGCAGCTTGGAGGGGGCGGGCGGGGAGCTGTTTTTT.

The gene calls are TRBV11-3 and TRBJ2-1; 7 bases fit TRBD2. V trimming: 6 bases; J trimming: 9 bases; junction bases outside the gene matches: 5. In germline, CDR1 is SGHNT, CDR2 YENEEA. This CDR3 is 12 amino acids long. The CDR3 DNA sequence: TGTGCCAGCAGTAAAGCGGGAATTGAGCAGTTCTTC. It specifies CASSKAGIEQFF.

CDR3 protein: CASQRLAGGVPYEQYF. CDR3 coding DNA: TGTGCCAGCCAGAGACTAGCGGGAGGGGTACCCTACGAGCAGTACTTC. This chain uses TRBV2 with TRBJ2-7; 14 positions match TRBD2. Germline V gives CDR1 SNHLY, CDR2 FYNNEI. The CDR3 runs to 16 residues. V gave up 8 bases and J gave up 2 bases; unmatched junction bases: 8. Filled out from reference TRBV2 and TRBJ2-7, the complete variable domain reads EPEVTQTPSHQVTQMGQEVILRCVPISNHLYFYWYRQILGQKVEFLVSFYNNEISEKSEIFDDQFSVERPDGSNFTLKIRSTKLEDSAMYFCASQRLAGGVPYEQYFGPGTRLTVT.